This T cell receptor (beta chain) was documented in a study of tumor-infiltrating lymphocytes in oesophageal squamous cell carcinoma (dated by TCRdb to the mid-2010s). The CDR3 sequence holds 14 residues, the cysteine and phenylalanine included. Only the CDR3 portion is preserved as DNA: 42 bases, with reading frame beginning at the first base. Based on the germline V gene, the CDR1 and CDR2 sequences are MDHEN and SYDVKM. Library generation was performed with PCR. For sequencing, an Illumina HiSeq 2000 was employed. TCRdb reprocessing: public reads trimmed at Q25 with fastp, clones called with MiXCR, in-frame beta chains kept. A single entry per CDR3 protein holds the most common genes and DNA from its merged rows. This sample is represented by approximately 19,000 distinct CDR3 sequences; about 46% of them were singletons. The leading ten clones occupy about 25% of the sample. Concerning this clonotype: Its specific antigen is unknown. It has no much larger one-base neighbor in the sample; base qualities were not kept.

The clonotype was recovered from a male donor with esophageal squamous cell carcinoma. The V gene is TRBV28 and the J gene is TRBJ2-1, with 9 bases matching TRBD1. The DNA end is a closer match to TRBJ2-7, so the J assignment may be wrong. The specimen sequenced was esophageal tumor tissue. DNA sequence: TGTGCCAGCAAACACCGGGACAGGGTGGGGGAGCAGTACTTC. Its translation is CASKHRDRVGEQYF.